The present TCR beta chain was sequenced within a study of CDR3 diversity in severe acne. This clonotype is labeled medium-sized. One end of the junction does not line up with germline, which may come from a read error. A single record per CDR3 protein comes from TCRdb applying MiXCR to the PCR reads. The table records about 90,000 distinct CDR3 sequences, approximately 49% of them present only once. This CDR3 has 13 amino acids. In germline, CDR1 is SGHTA, CDR2 FQGNSA. Sequenced material: blood. V usage is TRBV7-2 and J usage is TRBJ2-1; D is undetermined. This clonotype was obtained from a male donor with severe acne vulgaris. Written as DNA, the CDR3 is TGTGCCAGCAGCTCCTACCTACACAATGAGCAATTCTTC. It is translated as CASSSYLHNEQFF.